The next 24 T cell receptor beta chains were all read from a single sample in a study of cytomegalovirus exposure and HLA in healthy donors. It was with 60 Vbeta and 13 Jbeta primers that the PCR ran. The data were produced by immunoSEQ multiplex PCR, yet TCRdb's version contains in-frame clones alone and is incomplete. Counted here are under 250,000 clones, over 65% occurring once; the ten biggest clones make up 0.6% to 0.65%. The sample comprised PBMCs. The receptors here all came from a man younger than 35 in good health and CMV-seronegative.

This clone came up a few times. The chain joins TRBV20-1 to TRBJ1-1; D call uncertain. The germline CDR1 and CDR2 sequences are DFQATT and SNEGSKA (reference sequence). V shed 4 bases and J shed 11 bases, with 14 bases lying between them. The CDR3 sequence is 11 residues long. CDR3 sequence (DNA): TGCAGTGCTATTAACCGGGTCCGGGCTTTCTTT. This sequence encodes CSAINRVRAFF.

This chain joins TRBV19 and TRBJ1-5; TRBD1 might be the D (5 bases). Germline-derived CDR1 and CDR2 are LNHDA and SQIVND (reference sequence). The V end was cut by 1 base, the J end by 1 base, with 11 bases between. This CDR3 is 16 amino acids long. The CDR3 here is CASSIVLGASNQPQHF. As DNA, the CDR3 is TGTGCCAGTAGTATAGTGTTAGGGGCGAGCAATCAGCCCCAGCATTTT.

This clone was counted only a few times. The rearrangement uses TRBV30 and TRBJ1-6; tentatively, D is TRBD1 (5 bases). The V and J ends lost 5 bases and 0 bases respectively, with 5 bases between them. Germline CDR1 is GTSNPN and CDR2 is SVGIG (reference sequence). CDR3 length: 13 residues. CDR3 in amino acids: CAWQGSYNSPLHF. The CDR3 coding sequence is TGTGCCTGGCAGGGCTCCTATAATTCACCCCTCCACTTT.

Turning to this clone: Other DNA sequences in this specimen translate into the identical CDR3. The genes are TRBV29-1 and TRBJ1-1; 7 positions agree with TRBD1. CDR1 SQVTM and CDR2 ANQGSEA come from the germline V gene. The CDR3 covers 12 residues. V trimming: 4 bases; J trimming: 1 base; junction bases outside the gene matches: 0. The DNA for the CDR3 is TGCAGCGTTGGGGACAGGAACACTGAAGCTTTCTTT. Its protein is CSVGDRNTEAFF.

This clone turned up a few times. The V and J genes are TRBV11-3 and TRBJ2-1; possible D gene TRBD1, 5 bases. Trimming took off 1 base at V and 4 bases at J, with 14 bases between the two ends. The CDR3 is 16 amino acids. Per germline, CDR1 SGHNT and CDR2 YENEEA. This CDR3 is CASSLGSQGRYNEQFF. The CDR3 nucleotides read TGTGCCAGCAGCTTAGGTTCCCAGGGCCGATACAATGAGCAGTTCTTC.

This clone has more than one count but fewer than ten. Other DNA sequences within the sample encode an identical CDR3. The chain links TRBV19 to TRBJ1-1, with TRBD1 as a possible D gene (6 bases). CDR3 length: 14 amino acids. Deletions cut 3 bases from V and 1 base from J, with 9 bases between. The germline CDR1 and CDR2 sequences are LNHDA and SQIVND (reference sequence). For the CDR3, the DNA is TGTGCCAGTAGTATGGACAGCTCGAACACTGAAGCTTTCTTT. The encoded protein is CASSMDSSNTEAFF. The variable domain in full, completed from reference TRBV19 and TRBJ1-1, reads DGGITQSPKYLFRKEGQNVTLSCEQNLNHDAMYWYRQDPGQGLRLIYYSQIVNDFQKGDIAEGYSVSREKKESFPLTVTSAQKNPTAFYLCASSMDSSNTEAFFGQGTRLTVV.

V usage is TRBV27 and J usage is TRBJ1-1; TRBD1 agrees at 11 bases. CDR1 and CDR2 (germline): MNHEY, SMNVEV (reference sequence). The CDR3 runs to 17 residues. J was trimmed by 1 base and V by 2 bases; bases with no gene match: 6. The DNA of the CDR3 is TGTGCCAGCAGTTTACTCGGACAGGGGGCGAAGAACACTGAAGCTTTCTTT. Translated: CASSLLGQGAKNTEAFF.

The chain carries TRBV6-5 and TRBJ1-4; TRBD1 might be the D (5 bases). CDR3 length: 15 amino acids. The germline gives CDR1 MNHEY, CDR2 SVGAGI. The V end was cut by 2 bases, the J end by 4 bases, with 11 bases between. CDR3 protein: CASSYTDTYNEKLFF. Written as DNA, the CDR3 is TGTGCCAGCAGTTACACGGACACGTATAATGAAAAACTGTTTTTT.

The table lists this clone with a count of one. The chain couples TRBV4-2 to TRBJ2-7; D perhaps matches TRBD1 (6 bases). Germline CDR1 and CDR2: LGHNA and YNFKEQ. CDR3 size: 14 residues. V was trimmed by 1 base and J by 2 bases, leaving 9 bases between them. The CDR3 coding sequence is TGTGCCAGCAGCCAAGTAGGGGACACCTACGAGCAGTACTTC. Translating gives CASSQVGDTYEQYF.

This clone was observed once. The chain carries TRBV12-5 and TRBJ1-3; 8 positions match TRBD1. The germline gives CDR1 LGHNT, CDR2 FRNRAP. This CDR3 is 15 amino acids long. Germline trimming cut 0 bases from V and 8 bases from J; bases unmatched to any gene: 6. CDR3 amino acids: CASGLVIDRGDTIYF. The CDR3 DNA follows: TGTGCTAGTGGTTTGGTAATAGACAGGGGTGACACCATATATTTT.

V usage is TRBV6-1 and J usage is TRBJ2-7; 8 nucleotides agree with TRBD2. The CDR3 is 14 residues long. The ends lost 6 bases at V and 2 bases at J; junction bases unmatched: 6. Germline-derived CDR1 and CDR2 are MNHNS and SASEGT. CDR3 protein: CASSSGSTTYEQYF. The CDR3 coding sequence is TGTGCCAGCAGCAGCGGGAGCACCACCTACGAGCAGTACTTC.

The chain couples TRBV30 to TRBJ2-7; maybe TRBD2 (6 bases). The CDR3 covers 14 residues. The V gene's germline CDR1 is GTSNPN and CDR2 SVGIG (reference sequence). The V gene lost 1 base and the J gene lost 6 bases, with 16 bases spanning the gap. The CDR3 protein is CAWSGDFLSGEQYF. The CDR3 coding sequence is TGTGCCTGGAGTGGGGACTTCTTGTCTGGCGAGCAGTACTTC.

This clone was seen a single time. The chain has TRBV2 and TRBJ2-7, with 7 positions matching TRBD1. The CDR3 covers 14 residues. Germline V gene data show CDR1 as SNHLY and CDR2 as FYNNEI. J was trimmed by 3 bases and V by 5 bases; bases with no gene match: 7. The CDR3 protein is CASSKGDRVYEQYF. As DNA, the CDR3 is TGTGCCAGCAGTAAGGGGGACAGAGTCTACGAGCAGTACTTC.

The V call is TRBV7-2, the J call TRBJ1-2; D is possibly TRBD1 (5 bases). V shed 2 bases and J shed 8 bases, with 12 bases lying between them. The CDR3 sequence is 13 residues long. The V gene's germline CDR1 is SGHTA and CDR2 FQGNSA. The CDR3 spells CASSLQGSTGYTF. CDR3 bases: TGTGCCAGCAGCTTACAGGGTTCAACCGGCTACACCTTC.

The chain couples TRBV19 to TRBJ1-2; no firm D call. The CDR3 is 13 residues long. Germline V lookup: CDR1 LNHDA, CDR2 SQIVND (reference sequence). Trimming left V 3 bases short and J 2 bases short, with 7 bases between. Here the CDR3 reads CASSIGRNYGYTF. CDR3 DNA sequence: TGTGCCAGTAGTATCGGCAGGAACTATGGCTACACCTTC.

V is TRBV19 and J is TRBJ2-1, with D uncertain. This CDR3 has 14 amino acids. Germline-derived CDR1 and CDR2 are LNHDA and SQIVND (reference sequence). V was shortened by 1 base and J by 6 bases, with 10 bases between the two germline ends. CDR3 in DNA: TGTGCCAGTAGTATAGGGATGGCAGGCAATGAGCAGTTCTTC. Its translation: CASSIGMAGNEQFF.

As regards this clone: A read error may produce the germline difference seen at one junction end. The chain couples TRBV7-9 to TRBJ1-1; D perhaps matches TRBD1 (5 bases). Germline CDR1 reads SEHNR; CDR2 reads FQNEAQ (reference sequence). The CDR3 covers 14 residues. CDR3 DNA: TGTTCCAGCAGCTTAGTGGGGGGGAACACTGAAGCTTTCTTT. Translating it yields CSSSLVGGNTEAFF. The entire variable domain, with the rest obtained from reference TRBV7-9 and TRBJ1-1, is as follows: DTGVSQNPRHKITKRGQNVTFRCDPISEHNRLYWYRQTLGQGPEFLTYFQNEAQLEKSRLLSDRFSAERPKGSFSTLEIQRTEQGDSAMYLCSSSLVGGNTEAFFGQGTRLTVV.

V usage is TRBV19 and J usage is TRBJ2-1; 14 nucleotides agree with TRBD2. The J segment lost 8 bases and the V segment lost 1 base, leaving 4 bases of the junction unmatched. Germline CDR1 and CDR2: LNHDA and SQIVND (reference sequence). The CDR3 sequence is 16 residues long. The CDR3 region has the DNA TGTGCCAGTAGTATAGGGGGACTAGCGGGAGTGTATGAGCAGTTCTTC. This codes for CASSIGGLAGVYEQFF.

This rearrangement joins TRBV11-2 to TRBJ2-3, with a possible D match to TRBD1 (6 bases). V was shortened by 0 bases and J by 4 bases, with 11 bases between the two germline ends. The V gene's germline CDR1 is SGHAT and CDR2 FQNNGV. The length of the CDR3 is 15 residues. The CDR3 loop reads CASSLEVGGADTQYF. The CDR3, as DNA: TGTGCCAGCAGCTTAGAAGTAGGGGGAGCAGATACGCAGTATTTT.

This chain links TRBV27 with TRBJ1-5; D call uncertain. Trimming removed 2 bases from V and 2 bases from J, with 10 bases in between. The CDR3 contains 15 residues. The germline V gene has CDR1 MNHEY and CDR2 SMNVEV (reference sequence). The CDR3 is CASSLGLMGNQPQHF. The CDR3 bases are TGTGCCAGCAGTTTAGGACTGATGGGCAATCAGCCCCAGCATTTT.

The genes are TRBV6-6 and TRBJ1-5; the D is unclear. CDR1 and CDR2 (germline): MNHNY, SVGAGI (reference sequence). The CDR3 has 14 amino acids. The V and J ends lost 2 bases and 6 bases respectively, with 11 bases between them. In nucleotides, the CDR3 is TGTGCCAGCAGTTACGAGGCAGATTTTCAGCCCCAGCATTTT. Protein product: CASSYEADFQPQHF.

CDR3 in amino acids: CASSLHRALREKLFF. The CDR3 region has the DNA TGTGCCAGCAGTTTACACAGGGCGTTAAGAGAAAAACTGTTTTTT. This chain links TRBV27 with TRBJ1-4; the D gene is possibly TRBD1 (6 bases). Germline V gene lookup returns CDR1 MNHEY and CDR2 SMNVEV (reference sequence). V was shortened by 2 bases and J by 8 bases, with 15 bases between the two germline ends. This CDR3 contains 15 residues.

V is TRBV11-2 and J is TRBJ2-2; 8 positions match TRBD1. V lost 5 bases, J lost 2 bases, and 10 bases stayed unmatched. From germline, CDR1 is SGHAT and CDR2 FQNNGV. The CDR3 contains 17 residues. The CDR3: CASSRRPGTGNTGELFF. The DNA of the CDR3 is TGTGCCAGCAGCCGCCGCCCAGGGACAGGCAACACCGGGGAGCTGTTTTTT. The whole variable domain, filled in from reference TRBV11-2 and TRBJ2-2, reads EAGVAQSPRYKIIEKRQSVAFWCNPISGHATLYWYQQILGQGPKLLIQFQNNGVVDDSQLPKDRFSAERLKGVDSTLKIQPAKLEDSAVYLCASSRRPGTGNTGELFFGEGSRLTVL.

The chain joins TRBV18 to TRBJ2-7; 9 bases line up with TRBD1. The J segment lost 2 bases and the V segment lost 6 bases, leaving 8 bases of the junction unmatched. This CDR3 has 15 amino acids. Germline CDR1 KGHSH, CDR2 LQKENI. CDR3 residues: CASSDRDRVPYEQYF. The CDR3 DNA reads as TGTGCCAGCTCGGACCGGGACAGGGTGCCCTACGAGCAGTACTTC.